The source of this T cell receptor (beta chain) is a study of post-analysis software for immune sequencing data. V lost 4 bases, J lost 2 bases, and 5 bases stayed unmatched. In germline, CDR1 is MNHEY, CDR2 SVGEGT. The CDR3 extends over 17 amino acids. The study's findings and limits: In patients, about five TRBV segments were more frequent than in controls, with TRBV5-6, TRBV5-1 and TRBV20-1 among them.

Prepared TCR beta cDNA libraries contained unique molecular identifiers. TCRdb re-analysed the PCR reads in MiXCR, keeping a single row per CDR3 protein. The sample holds more than 450,000 distinct CDR3 sequences, around 36% seen once. Concerning this clonotype itself: Antigen: not known.

This sequence was found in a girl under 18 with multiple sclerosis. The chain uses TRBV6-2 or TRBV6-3 and TRBJ2-7; TRBD2 matches at 16 bases. The sample comprised blood. CDR3 sequence: CASSLPGLAGGPYEQYF. Written as DNA, the CDR3 is TGTGCCAGCAGTTTACCGGGACTAGCGGGGGGGCCCTACGAGCAGTACTTC.